What follows are 25 T cell receptor beta chains derived from one specimen sequenced in a study of blood T cell repertoires in COVID-19. Data came from immunoSEQ multiplex PCR; TCRdb stores just in-frame clones and leaves some out. This table has roughly 230,000 clones, about four fifths appearing once. Material for sequencing was PBMCs or T cells enriched from blood (not recorded which). The source of these receptors is a woman aged 60-70 years who had recovered from COVID-19.

The rearrangement uses TRBV28 and TRBJ2-5; D might be TRBD1 (6 bases). In germline, CDR1 is MDHEN, CDR2 SYDVKM. This CDR3 is 16 amino acids long. V was clipped by 5 bases and J by 1 base, with 17 bases between them. Written as DNA, the CDR3 is TGTGCCAGCAGTGAACGCAGGGGATCGTTCCAAGAGACCCAGTACTTC. Its protein is CASSERRGSFQETQYF.

This clone was seen a handful of times. The chain has TRBV2 and TRBJ2-2, with D possibly TRBD1 on 6 matching bases. The germline CDR1 and CDR2 sequences are SNHLY and FYNNEI. The CDR3 loop spans 15 amino acids. V was pared by 4 bases and J by 4 bases, with 13 bases between. This CDR3 is CASSVRQVVTGELFF. CDR3 nucleotide sequence: TGTGCCAGCAGTGTGAGACAGGTTGTCACCGGGGAGCTGTTTTTT.

The chain is built from TRBV19 and TRBJ2-7; the match to TRBD1 covers 9 bases. Germline V gene lookup returns CDR1 LNHDA and CDR2 SQIVND (reference sequence). J lost 1 base, V lost 5 bases, and 6 bases had no gene match. This CDR3 is built from 15 residues. CDR3 protein: CASSVGQGRSYEQYF. For the CDR3, the DNA is TGTGCCAGTAGTGTCGGACAGGGGCGGTCCTACGAGCAGTACTTC.

V gene TRBV10-3 combines with J gene TRBJ1-2, with unresolved D. Trimming shortened V by 0 bases and J by 3 bases, and 14 bases separated the two germline ends. The CDR3 sequence is 16 residues long. Germline V gene sequence: CDR1 ENHRY, CDR2 SYGVKD. CDR3 region: CAISESTWERDYGYTF. The CDR3 bases are TGTGCCATCAGTGAGTCGACGTGGGAGAGGGACTATGGCTACACCTTC.

This clone was seen a handful of times. The chain recombines TRBV6-5 with TRBJ2-2; perhaps TRBD2 as D (6 bases). V was trimmed by 8 bases and J by 7 bases, leaving 17 bases between them. The germline V gene has CDR1 MNHEY and CDR2 SVGAGI. The CDR3 totals 14 residues. The DNA of the CDR3 is TGTGCCAGCTGCCAACGGGGGATCGGCGGGGAGCTGTTTTTT. Its translation is CASCQRGIGGELFF.

The chain recombines TRBV18 with TRBJ1-4; TRBD1 matches at 7 bases. CDR3 length: 14 amino acids. Germline values: CDR1 KGHSH, CDR2 LQKENI. The ends lost 4 bases at V and 8 bases at J; junction bases unmatched: 7. The CDR3 region is CASSLGQDGEKLFF. CDR3 coding DNA: TGTGCCAGCTCACTAGGACAGGACGGGGAAAAACTGTTTTTT.

This sequence joins TRBV7-2 and TRBJ2-1; TRBD2 matches 10 bases. The germline CDR1 and CDR2 sequences are SGHTA and FQGNSA. The junction had 12 bases not matched to a gene; V was cut back by 1 base and J by 6 bases. The CDR3 consists of 18 residues. Here the CDR3 DNA reads TGTGCCAGCAGCTTAGTATGGCTAGCGGGAGAAGGGGGCAATGAGCAGTTCTTC. This codes for CASSLVWLAGEGGNEQFF. The full variable domain, its missing parts supplied by reference TRBV7-2 and TRBJ2-1, is GAGVSQSPSNKVTEKGKDVELRCDPISGHTALYWYRQSLGQGLEFLIYFQGNSAPDKSGLPSDRFSAERTGGSVSTLTIQRTQQEDSAVYLCASSLVWLAGEGGNEQFFGPGTRLTVL.

The genes are TRBV10-1 and TRBJ1-3, with unresolved D. V was pared by 3 bases and J by 3 bases, with 6 bases between. Germline loops: CDR1 WNHNN, CDR2 SYGVQD (reference sequence). This CDR3 region has 13 residues. Written as DNA, the CDR3 is TGCGCCAGCAGTGATCGTCGTGGAAACACCATATATTTT. Its translation: CASSDRRGNTIYF.

This sequence joins TRBV19 and TRBJ2-1; D is ambiguous. CDR3 length equals 13 residues. V lost 5 bases and J lost 5, with 10 bases in between. Germline CDR1 LNHDA, CDR2 SQIVND (reference sequence). Here the CDR3 reads CASSVLQDNEQFF. The CDR3 region has the DNA TGTGCCAGTAGTGTACTTCAGGACAATGAGCAGTTCTTC.

In the case of this clone: Germline is not matched at one junction end, which may reflect a read error. The V and J genes are TRBV6-5 and TRBJ2-7; 9 nucleotides align to TRBD1. Germline CDR1 reads MNHEY; CDR2 reads SVGAGI. This CDR3 is built from 15 residues. The CDR3 DNA reads as TGTGCCAGCAGCCGGGACAGGGAAGGATCCTCCGAGCAGTACTTC. It is translated as CASSRDREGSSEQYF.

The V gene is TRBV3-1 (or the pseudogene TRBV3-2), the J gene TRBJ2-5; 9 bases are shared with TRBD2. V shed 1 base, J shed 5 bases, and the junction held 5 bases outside the gene matches. The CDR3 runs 15 residues. From germline, CDR1 is LGHDT and CDR2 YNNKEL (reference sequence). CDR3 sequence reads: CASSQGLAGRETQYF. The DNA of the CDR3 is TGTGCCAGCAGCCAAGGCCTAGCGGGGAGGGAGACCCAGTACTTC.

The chain employs TRBV6-2 or TRBV6-3 and TRBJ2-2, with a weak D call TRBD1 (6 bases). The germline CDR1 and CDR2 sequences are MNHEY and SVGEGT. V lost 5 bases to trimming and J lost 3 bases, with 13 bases between them. The CDR3 extends over 15 amino acids. CDR3 sequence reads: CASSNRDWYTGELFF. CDR3 nucleotides: TGTGCCAGCAGTAACAGGGATTGGTACACCGGGGAGCTGTTTTTT.

As to this clone: Being one base from a much bigger clone, this may be a read error. This rearrangement joins TRBV6-2 or TRBV6-3 to TRBJ1-5; 10 bases fit TRBD1. After removal of 6 bases from V and 4 bases from J, the junction contained 3 bases not matched to a gene. The CDR3 totals 14 residues. Per the germline V gene, CDR1 is MNHEY and CDR2 is SVGEGT. CDR3 bases: TGTGCCAGCAGCCGGACAGGGGGTAATCAGCCCCAGCATTTT. Translation: CASSRTGGNQPQHF.

The rearrangement joins TRBV10-3 to TRBJ1-4; possible D gene TRBD1, 5 bases. The CDR3 spans 13 residues. Germline V gives CDR1 ENHRY, CDR2 SYGVKD. Trimming took 6 bases from V and 4 from J, leaving 9 bases between them. As DNA, the CDR3 is TGTGCCATCAGGGGGGGGGATAATGAAAAACTGTTTTTT. Amino acid sequence: CAIRGGDNEKLFF.

The V and J genes are TRBV5-1 and TRBJ1-2, with D perhaps TRBD1 (5 bases). The V and J ends lost 0 bases and 8 bases respectively, with 14 bases between them. The length of the CDR3 is 14 residues. The germline V gene encodes CDR1 SGHRS and CDR2 YFSETQ. For the CDR3, the DNA is TGCGCCAGCAGCTTGGACGGGGGGTTCTCCGGCTACACCTTC. Translating gives CASSLDGGFSGYTF.

The chain carries TRBV7-2 and TRBJ2-2, with 9 bases matching TRBD2. Germline lookup yields CDR1 SGHTA and CDR2 FQGNSA. J lost 6 bases, V lost 3 bases, and 5 bases had no gene match. The length of the CDR3 is 15 residues. Here the CDR3 DNA reads TGTGCCAGCAGCTTTAGCGGGAGCCTCGCCGGGGAGCTGTTTTTT. Translated, it gives CASSFSGSLAGELFF.

This clone was counted between two and nine times. This chain links TRBV19 with TRBJ1-1; 10 positions match TRBD1. The CDR3 spans 14 residues. V trimming: 3 bases; J trimming: 8 bases; junction bases outside the gene matches: 6. Germline assignment: CDR1 LNHDA and CDR2 SQIVND (reference sequence). CDR3 coding DNA: TGTGCCAGTAGTATTCTTGGGACAGGGGTAGAAGCTTTCTTT. It yields the protein CASSILGTGVEAFF.

V gene TRBV7-9 combines with J gene TRBJ1-1, with TRBD1 matching over 8 bases. Losses at the gene ends were 1 base for V and 6 bases for J; bases not matched to a gene: 10. CDR1 is SEHNR, CDR2 FQNEAQ, per germline (reference sequence). This CDR3 contains 16 residues. Here the CDR3 DNA reads TGTGCCAGCAGCTTAGTTAACGGGCAGGGGGCCTCTGAAGCTTTCTTT. Protein sequence: CASSLVNGQGASEAFF.

The V and J genes are TRBV7-8 and TRBJ1-5; a possible D gene is TRBD1 (6 bases). V shed 6 bases and J shed 9 bases, with 15 bases lying between them. The CDR3 has 13 amino acids. The V gene's germline CDR1 is SGHVS and CDR2 FQNEAQ. The CDR3 reads CASRPQARGPQHF. The CDR3 bases are TGTGCCAGCAGACCTCAGGCCAGGGGGCCCCAGCATTTT.

The V and J genes are TRBV5-4 and TRBJ1-2, with D tentatively TRBD1 (6 bases). Germline CDR1 is SGHNT and CDR2 is YYREEE (reference sequence). The CDR3 covers 14 residues. The V end was cut by 0 bases, the J end by 4 bases, with 10 bases between. For the CDR3, the DNA is TGTGCCAGCAGCTTGGAGACAGGCCGCTATGGCTACACCTTC. This encodes CASSLETGRYGYTF.

The chain recombines TRBV13 with TRBJ1-2; no firm D call. Germline V gene sequence: CDR1 PRHDT, CDR2 FYEKMQ (reference sequence). CDR3 length equals 13 residues. Deletions cut 5 bases from V and 4 bases from J, with 11 bases between. CDR3 bases: TGTGCCAGCAGCGTTACAAACATCTATGGCTACACCTTC. It encodes CASSVTNIYGYTF.

The rearrangement uses TRBV29-1 and TRBJ1-1; D may be TRBD1 (5 bases). Germline V gene lookup returns CDR1 SQVTM and CDR2 ANQGSEA. Trimming pared 3 bases from V and 8 bases from J, leaving 10 bases between. The CDR3 contains 11 residues. The DNA for the CDR3 is TGCAGCGTTGACAGGGCGGCCGAAGCTTTCTTT. Its translation is CSVDRAAEAFF.

This rearrangement joins TRBV7-2 to TRBJ2-3, with 13 bases that match TRBD2. The CDR3 spans 15 residues. Germline loops: CDR1 SGHTA, CDR2 FQGNSA. The V gene end was trimmed by 5 bases and the J gene end by 3 bases; junction bases not matched to a gene: 2. This CDR3 is CASSRTSGSTDTQYF. The CDR3 nucleotides read TGTGCCAGCAGCCGGACTAGCGGGAGTACAGATACGCAGTATTTT.

The chain links TRBV7-9 to TRBJ2-7; D is possibly TRBD2 (5 bases). CDR3 length: 9 amino acids. Germline CDR1 reads SEHNR; CDR2 reads FQNEAQ (reference sequence). V dropped 10 bases and J dropped 9 bases, with 10 bases sitting between them. The CDR3 DNA is TGTGCCACCTCTGAGGGGCAGTACTTC. Its protein product is CATSEGQYF.

The rearrangement links TRBV6-6 to TRBJ1-2; 8 bases agree with TRBD1. This CDR3 is 15 amino acids long. CDR1 is MNHNY and CDR2 is SVGAGI in the germline V gene (reference sequence). V shed 7 bases, J shed 4 bases, and the junction held 11 bases outside the gene matches. CDR3 DNA sequence: TGTGCCAGCAACGTCGGGACAGGTTTTTTCTATGGCTACACCTTC. This encodes CASNVGTGFFYGYTF.